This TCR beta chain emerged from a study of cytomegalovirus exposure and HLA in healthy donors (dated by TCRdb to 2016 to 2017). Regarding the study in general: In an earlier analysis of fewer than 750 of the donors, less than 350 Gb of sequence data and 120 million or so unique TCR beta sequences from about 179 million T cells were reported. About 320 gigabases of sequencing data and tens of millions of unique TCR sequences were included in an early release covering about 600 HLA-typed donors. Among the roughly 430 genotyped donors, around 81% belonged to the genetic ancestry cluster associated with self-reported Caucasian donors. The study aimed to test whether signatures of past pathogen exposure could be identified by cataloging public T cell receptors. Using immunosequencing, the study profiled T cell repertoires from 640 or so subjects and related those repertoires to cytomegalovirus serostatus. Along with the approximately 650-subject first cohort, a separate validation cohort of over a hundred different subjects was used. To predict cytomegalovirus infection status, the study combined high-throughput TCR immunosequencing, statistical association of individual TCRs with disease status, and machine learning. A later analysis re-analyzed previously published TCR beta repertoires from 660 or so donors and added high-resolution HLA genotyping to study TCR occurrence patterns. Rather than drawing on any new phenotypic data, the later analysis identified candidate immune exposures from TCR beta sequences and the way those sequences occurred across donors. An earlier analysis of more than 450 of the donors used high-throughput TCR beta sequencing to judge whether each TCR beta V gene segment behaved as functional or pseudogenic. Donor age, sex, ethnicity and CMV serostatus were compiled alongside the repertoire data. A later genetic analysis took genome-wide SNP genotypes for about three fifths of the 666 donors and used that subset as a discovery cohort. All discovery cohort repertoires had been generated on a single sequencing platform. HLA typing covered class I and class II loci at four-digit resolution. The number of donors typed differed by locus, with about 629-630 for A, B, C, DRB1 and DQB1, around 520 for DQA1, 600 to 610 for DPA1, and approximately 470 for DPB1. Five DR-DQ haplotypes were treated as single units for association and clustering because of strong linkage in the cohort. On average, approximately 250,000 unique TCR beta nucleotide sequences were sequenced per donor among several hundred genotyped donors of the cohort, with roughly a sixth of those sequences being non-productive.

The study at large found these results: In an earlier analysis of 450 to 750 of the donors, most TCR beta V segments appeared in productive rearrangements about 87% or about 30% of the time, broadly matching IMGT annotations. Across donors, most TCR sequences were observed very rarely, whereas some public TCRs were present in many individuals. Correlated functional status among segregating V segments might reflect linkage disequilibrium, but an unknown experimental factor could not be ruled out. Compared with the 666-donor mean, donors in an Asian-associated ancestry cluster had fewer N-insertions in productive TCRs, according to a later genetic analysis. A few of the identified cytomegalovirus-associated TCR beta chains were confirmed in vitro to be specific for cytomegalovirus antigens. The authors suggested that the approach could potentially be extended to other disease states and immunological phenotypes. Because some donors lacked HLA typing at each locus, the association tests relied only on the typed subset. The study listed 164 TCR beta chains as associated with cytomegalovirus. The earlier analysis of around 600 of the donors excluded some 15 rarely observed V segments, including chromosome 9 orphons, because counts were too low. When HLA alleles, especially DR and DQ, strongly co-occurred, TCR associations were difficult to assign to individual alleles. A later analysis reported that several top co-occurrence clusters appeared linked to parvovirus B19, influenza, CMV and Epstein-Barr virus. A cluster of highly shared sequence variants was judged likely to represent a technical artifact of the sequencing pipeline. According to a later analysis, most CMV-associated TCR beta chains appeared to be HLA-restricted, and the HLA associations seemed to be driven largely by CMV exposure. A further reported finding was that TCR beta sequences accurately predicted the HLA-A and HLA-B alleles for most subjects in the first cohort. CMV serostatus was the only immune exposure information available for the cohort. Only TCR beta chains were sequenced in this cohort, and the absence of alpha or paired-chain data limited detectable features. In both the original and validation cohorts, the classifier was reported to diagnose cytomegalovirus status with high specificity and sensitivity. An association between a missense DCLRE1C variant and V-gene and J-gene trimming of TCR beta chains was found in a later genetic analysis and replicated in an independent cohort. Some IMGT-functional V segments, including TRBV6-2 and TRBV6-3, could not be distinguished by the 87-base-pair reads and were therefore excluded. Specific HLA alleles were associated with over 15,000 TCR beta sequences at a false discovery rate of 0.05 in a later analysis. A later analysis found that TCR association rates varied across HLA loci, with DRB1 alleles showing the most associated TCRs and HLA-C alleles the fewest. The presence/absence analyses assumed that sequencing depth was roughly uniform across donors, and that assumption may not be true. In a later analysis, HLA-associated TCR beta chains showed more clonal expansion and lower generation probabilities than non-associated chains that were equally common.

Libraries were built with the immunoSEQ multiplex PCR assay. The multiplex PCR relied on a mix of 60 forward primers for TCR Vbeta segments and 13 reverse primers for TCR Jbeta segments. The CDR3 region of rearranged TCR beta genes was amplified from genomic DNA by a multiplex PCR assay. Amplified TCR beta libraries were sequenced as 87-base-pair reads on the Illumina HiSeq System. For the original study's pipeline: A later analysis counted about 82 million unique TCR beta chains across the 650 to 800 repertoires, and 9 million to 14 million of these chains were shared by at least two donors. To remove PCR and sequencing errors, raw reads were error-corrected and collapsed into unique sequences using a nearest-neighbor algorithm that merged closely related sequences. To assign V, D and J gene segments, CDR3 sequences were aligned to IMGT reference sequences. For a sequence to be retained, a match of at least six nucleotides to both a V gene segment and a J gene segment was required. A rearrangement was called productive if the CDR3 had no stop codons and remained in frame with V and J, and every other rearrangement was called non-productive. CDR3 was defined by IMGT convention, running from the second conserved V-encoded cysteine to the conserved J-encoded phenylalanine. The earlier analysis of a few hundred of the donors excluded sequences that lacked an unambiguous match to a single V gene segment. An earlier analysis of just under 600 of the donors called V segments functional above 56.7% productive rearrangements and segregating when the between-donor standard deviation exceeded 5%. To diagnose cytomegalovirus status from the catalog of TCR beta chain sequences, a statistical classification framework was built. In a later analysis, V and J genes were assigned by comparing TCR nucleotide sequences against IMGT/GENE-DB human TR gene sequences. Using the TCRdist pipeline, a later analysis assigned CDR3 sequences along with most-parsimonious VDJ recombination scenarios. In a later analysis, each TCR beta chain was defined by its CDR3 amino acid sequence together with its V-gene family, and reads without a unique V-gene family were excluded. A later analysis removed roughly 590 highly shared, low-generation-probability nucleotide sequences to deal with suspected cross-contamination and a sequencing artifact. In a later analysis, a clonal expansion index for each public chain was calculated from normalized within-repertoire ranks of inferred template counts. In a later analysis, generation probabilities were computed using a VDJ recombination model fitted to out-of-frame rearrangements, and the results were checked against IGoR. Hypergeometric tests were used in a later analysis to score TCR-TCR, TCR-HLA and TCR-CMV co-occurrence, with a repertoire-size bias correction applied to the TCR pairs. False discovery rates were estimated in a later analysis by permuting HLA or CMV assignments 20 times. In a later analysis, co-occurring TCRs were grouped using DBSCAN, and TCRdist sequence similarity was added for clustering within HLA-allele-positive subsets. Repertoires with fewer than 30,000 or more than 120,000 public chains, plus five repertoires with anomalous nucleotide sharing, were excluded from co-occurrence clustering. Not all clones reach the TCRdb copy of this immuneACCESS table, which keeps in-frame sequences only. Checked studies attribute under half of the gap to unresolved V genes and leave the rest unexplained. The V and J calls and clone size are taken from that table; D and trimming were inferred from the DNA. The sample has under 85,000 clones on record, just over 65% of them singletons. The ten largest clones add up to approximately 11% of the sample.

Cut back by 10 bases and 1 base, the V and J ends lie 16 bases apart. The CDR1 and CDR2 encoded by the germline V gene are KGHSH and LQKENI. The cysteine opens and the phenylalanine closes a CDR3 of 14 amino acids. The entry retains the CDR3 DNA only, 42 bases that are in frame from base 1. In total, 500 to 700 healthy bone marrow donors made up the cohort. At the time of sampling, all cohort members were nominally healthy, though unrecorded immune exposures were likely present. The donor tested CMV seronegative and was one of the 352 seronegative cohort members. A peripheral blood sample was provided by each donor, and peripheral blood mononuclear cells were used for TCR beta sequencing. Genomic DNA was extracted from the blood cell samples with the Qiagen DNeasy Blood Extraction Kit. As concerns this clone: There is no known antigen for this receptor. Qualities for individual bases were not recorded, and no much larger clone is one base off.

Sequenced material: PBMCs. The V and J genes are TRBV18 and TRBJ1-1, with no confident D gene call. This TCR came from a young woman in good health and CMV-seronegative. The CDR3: CATYSSPSNTEAFF. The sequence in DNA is TGTGCCACCTACTCGTCGCCCTCGAACACTGAAGCTTTCTTT. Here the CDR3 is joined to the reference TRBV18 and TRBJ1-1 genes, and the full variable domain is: NAGVMQNPRHLVRRRGQEARLRCSPMKGHSHVYWYRQLPEEGLKFMVYLQKENIIDESGMPKERFSAEFPKEGPSILRIQQVVRGDSAAYFCATYSSPSNTEAFFGQGTRLTVV.